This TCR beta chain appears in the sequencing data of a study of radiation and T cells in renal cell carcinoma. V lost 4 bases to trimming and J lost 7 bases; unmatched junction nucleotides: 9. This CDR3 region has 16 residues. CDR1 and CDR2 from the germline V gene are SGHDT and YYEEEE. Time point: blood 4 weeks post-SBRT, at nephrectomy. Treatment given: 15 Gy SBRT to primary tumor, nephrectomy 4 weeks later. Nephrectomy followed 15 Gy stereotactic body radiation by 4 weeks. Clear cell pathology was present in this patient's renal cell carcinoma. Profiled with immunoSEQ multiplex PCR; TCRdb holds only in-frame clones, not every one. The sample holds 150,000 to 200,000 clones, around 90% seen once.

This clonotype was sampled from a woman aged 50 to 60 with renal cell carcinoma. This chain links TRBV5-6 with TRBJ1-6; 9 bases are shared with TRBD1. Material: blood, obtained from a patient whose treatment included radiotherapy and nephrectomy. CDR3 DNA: TGTGCCAGCAGCCCCGGACAGGGGCGTCGCAATTCACCCCTCCACTTT. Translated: CASSPGQGRRNSPLHF.